This entry lists 2 T cell receptor beta chains sequenced from one sample in a study of cytomegalovirus exposure and HLA in healthy donors. Primers for the PCR totalled 60 Vbeta and 13 Jbeta. Only in-frame clones appear in the TCRdb table, and some are missing; sequencing was by immunoSEQ multiplex PCR. Of 120,000 to 150,000 clones in the sample, about 80% were seen once. The sample consisted of PBMCs. These receptors came from a male donor in good health and CMV-seronegative.

The chain employs TRBV5-1 and TRBJ2-5; TRBD1 aligns across 11 bases. Germline V gene data show CDR1 as SGHRS and CDR2 as YFSETQ. This CDR3 region has 15 residues. The trim removed 5 bases at V and 1 base at J, leaving 4 bases unmatched. CDR3 DNA: TGCGCCAGCAGACCCGGGACAGGGGGCCAAGAGACCCAGTACTTC. This translates into CASRPGTGGQETQYF.

V is TRBV5-1 and J is TRBJ2-5; D is possibly TRBD2 (6 bases). The V gene's germline CDR1 is SGHRS and CDR2 YFSETQ. Trimming took 5 bases from V and 2 from J, leaving 13 bases between them. The CDR3 is 14 residues long. CDR3 nucleotide sequence: TGCGCCAGCAGGCGGGACGTGGTACAAGAGACCCAGTACTTC. Its translation: CASRRDVVQETQYF.